The subject of this entry is one TCR beta chain. CDR1 and CDR2 (germline): MDHEN, SYDVKM. The V end lost 5 bases, the J end lost 9 bases, and 16 bases lay between the germline ends. The CDR3 has 13 amino acids. In the authors' methods: ImmunoSEQ sequences covered only the junction and lacked quality scores; filtering therefore differed. Only in-frame clones appear in the TCRdb table, and some are missing; sequencing was by immunoSEQ multiplex PCR. V and J calls and clone size are copied from that table; D and trimming were computed from the DNA. The table has 2 million to 2.5 million clones, 80% to 95% seen once. The record originates from a study of shared clonotypes between healthy human individuals.

The specimen sequenced was naive CD4+ T cells from PBMCs. Subset defined: CD45RA+ positively selected. The J gene is TRBJ2-5, the V gene TRBV28; possibly TRBD2 for D (6 bases). This clonotype originated in a young man in good health. Some clones in this sample may be carry-over from other donors' samples. CDR3 in amino acids: CASSPGLGRAQYF. CDR3 DNA sequence: TGTGCCAGCAGTCCGGGACTGGGAAGGGCCCAGTACTTC.